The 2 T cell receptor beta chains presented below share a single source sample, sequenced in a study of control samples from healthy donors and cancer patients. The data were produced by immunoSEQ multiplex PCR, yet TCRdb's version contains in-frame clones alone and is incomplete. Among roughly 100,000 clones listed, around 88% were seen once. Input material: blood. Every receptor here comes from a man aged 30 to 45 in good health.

DNA of the CDR3: TGTGCCAGCAGGCCCATAGCGGGCCTCAATGAGCAGTTCTTC. This encodes CASRPIAGLNEQFF. V gene TRBV11-2 combines with J gene TRBJ2-1; 7 bases agree with TRBD2. Germline V gene data show CDR1 as SGHAT and CDR2 as FQNNGV. V trimming: 6 bases; J trimming: 6 bases; junction bases outside the gene matches: 8. The CDR3 runs to 14 residues.

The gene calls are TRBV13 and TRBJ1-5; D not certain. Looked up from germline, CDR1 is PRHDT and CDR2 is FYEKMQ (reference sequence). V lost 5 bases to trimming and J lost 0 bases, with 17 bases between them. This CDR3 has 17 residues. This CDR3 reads CASSRSPAGTSNQPQHF. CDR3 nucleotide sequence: TGTGCCAGCAGCCGTTCACCGGCAGGAACTAGCAATCAGCCCCAGCATTTT.